This T cell receptor (beta chain) derives from a study of CD8 T cells in ankylosing spondylitis. The study's findings and limits: A TCR beta motif made of fewer than 10 highly homologous variants seemed typical of ankylosing spondylitis blood.

Germline V gene data show CDR1 as SQVTM and CDR2 as ANQGSEA. The CDR3 is 13 residues long. V was pared by 1 base and J by 1 base, with 7 bases between. Quantitative 5'-RACE with molecular barcodes generated TCR beta libraries. TCRdb passed the 5' RACE reads through MiXCR, listing each CDR3 protein once. Among 150,000 or so distinct CDR3 sequences listed, approximately 10% were seen once. This clonotype was counted ten times or more. Its antigen is not identified. The sequence was collected from a male donor with ankylosing spondylitis or in good health (not recorded which). The specimen was blood, either unsorted or a sorted T cell fraction (not recorded which). The chain combines TRBV29-1 with TRBJ1-1; D is unresolved. The DNA of the CDR3 is TGCAGCGTTGAAGGGACGCGGAACACTGAAGCTTTCTTT. It specifies CSVEGTRNTEAFF.